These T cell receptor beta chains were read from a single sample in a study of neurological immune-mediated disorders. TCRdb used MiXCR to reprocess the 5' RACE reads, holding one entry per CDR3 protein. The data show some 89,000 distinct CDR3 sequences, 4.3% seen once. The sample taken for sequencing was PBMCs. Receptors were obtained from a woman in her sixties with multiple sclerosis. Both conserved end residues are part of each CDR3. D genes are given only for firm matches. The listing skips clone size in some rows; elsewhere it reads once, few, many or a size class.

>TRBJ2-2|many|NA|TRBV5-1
TGCGCCAGCAGCTTGGGGGGCCAGAGCACCGGGGAGCTGTTTTTT
CASSLGGQSTGELFF
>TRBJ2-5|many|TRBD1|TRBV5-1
TGCGCCAGTAACACAGGGGTCCAAGAGACCCAGTACTTC
CASNTGVQETQYF
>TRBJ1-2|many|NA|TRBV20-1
TGCAGTGCTAGAGAGTCGGGGACCCTGCTCTATGGCTACACCTTC
CSARESGTLLYGYTF
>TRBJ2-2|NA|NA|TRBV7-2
TGTGCCAGCAGCCGACTACCAAACACCGGGGAGCTGTTTTTT
CASSRLPNTGELFF
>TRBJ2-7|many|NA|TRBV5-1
TGCGCCAGCAGCTTGAGTGGCAACGAGCAGTACTTC
CASSLSGNEQYF
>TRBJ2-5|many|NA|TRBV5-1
TGCGCCAGCAGCTTGGGTTGGGGTTCGGGAACCCAAGAGACCCAGTACTTC
CASSLGWGSGTQETQYF
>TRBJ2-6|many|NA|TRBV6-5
TGTGCCAGCAGTTACTCCAGGGTTACCGGGGCCAACGTCCTGACTTTC
CASSYSRVTGANVLTF
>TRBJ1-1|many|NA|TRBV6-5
TGTGCCAGCAGTTACGTGCCCCCGGGGGGCACTGAAGCTTTCTTT
CASSYVPPGGTEAFF
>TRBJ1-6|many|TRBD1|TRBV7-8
TGTGCCAGCAGCCCGACAGGGGTTGGAAATTCACCCCTCCACTTT
CASSPTGVGNSPLHF
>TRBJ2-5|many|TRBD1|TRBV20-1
TGCAGTGCTACACTACAGGGGGCAAGGCAAGAGACCCAGTACTTC
CSATLQGARQETQYF
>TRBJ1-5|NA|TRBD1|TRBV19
TGTGCCAGTAGTATGGACAGGGGTGGCAATCAGCCCCAGCATTTT
CASSMDRGGNQPQHF
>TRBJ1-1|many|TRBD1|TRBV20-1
TGCAGTGCTAGATTACAGGGGGTGAACACTGAAGCTTTCTTT
CSARLQGVNTEAFF
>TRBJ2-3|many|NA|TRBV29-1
TGCAGCGTTGAAGAGGGTCAGGTGTTGGATACGCAGTATTTT
CSVEEGQVLDTQYF
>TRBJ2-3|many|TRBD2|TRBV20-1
TGCAGTGCTACATATCGCGGGGGGATGACGCAGTATTTT
CSATYRGGMTQYF
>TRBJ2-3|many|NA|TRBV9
TGTGCCAGCAGCGAATTCGGCACAGATACGCAGTATTTT
CASSEFGTDTQYF
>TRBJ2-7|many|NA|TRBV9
TGTGCCAGCAGCCTCCATATGTCACTTCCTGAAATCTCCTACGAGCAGTACTTC
CASSLHMSLPEISYEQYF
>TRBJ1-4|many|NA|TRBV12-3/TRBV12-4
TGTGCCAGCAGTTCCCGGGACTCTAATGAAAAACTGTTTTTT
CASSSRDSNEKLFF
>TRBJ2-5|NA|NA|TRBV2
TGTGCCAGCGAGGGGTCCAGGGAGACCCAGTACTTC
CASEGSRETQYF
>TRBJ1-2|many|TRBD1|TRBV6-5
TGTGCCAGCAGTTACCGGCCGGGTACAGAGAGGGGGCCTAGAGGCTACACCTTC
CASSYRPGTERGPRGYTF
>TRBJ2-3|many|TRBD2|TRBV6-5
TGTGCCAGCAGTTACGGGCTAGCGGGCTCCACAGATACGCAGTATTTT
CASSYGLAGSTDTQYF
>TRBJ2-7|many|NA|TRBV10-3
TGTGCCATCAGTGTCTTAGCTGACGAGCAGTACTTC
CAISVLADEQYF
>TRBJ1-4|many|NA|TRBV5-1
TGCGCCAGCAGCTTGGAGGCAGGGGATGAAAAACTGTTTTTT
CASSLEAGDEKLFF
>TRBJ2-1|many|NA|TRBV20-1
TGCAGTGCTAGAGATGGAGGAGGACATGAGCAGTTCTTC
CSARDGGGHEQFF
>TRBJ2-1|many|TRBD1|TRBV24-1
TGTGCCACCAGTGACTCCGGGACAGGGACTTACAATGAGCAGTTCTTC
CATSDSGTGTYNEQFF
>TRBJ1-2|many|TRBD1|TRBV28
TGTGCCAGCAGTTTATCTGGCAGGGGGCGAGGCTACACCTTC
CASSLSGRGRGYTF
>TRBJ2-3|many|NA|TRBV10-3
TGTGCCATCAGTAAGGGGGGCACAGATACGCAGTATTTT
CAISKGGTDTQYF
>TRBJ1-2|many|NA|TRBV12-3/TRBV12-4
TGTGCCAGCAGTTCGACCAGGGGTAGCTATGGCTACACCTTC
CASSSTRGSYGYTF
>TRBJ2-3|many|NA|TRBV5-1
TGCGCCAGCAGCTTGGCAGGGATCGCAGATACGCAGTATTTT
CASSLAGIADTQYF
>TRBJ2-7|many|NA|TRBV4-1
TGCGCCAGCAGCCAAGTAGGCAGGCCCTACGAGCAGTACTTC
CASSQVGRPYEQYF
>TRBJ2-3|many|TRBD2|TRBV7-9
TGTGCCAGCAGCTTGGGACTAGTTCAAGATACGCAGTATTTT
CASSLGLVQDTQYF
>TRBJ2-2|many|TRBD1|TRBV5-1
TGCGCCAGCAAGACAGGGGATTTGCCCGGGGAGCTGTTTTTT
CASKTGDLPGELFF
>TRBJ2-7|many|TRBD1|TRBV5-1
TGCGCCAGCAGCACGGGACAGGGGGACTCCTACGAGCAGTACTTC
CASSTGQGDSYEQYF
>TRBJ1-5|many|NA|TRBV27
TGTGCCAGCAGTTTATCCGTGTCCCCGGGCAATCAGCCCCAGCATTTT
CASSLSVSPGNQPQHF
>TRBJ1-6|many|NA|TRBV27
TGTGCCAGCAGGCGGGACACCAATAATTCACCCCTCCACTTT
CASRRDTNNSPLHF
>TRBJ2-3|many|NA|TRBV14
TGTGCCAGCAGCTTAAGGATAGAGGGGACGCAGTATTTT
CASSLRIEGTQYF
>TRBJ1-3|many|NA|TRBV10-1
TGCGCCAGCAGTCCCGACCTAATCTCTGGAAACACCATATATTTT
CASSPDLISGNTIYF
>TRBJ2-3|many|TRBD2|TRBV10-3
TGTGCCGGCCGGGCTAGCGGGGGGGATACGCAGTATTTT
CAGRASGGDTQYF
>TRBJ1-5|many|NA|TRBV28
TGTGCCAGCAGTCTAGTTAGCAATCAGCCCCAGCATTTT
CASSLVSNQPQHF
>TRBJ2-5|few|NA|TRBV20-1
TGCAGTGCTAGAAAAGGGTGTATGACGCACGCACAAGAGACCCAGTACTTC
CSARKGCMTHAQETQYF
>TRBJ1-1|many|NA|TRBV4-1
TGCGCCAGCAGCCAAGTCGTCAGGGGTTCTGAAGCTTTCTTT
CASSQVVRGSEAFF
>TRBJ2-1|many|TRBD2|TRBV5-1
TGCGCCAGCAGCTTCGGCCTAGCGGGGAACTCCTACAATGAGCAGTTCTTC
CASSFGLAGNSYNEQFF
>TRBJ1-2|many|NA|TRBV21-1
TGTGCCAGCAGCACGTCCGGGACAGTGTCCTATGGCTACACCTTC
CASSTSGTVSYGYTF
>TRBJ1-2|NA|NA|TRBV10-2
TGCGCCAGCAGTGAGTCAGGGATCTTAGACGGCTACACCTTC
CASSESGILDGYTF
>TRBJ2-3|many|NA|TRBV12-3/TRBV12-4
TGTGCCAGCAGTTCTAATACAGGGGGGGAGACGCAGTATTTT
CASSSNTGGETQYF
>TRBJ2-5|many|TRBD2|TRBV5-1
TGCGCCAGCAGCTGGCCGTTAGGAGCGGGGGTAGAGACCCAGTACTTC
CASSWPLGAGVETQYF